This T cell receptor (beta chain) was recovered during a study of blood T cell repertoires in COVID-19 (dated by TCRdb to between 2020 and 2021). At the level of the whole study: Samples from collaborators originated in the United States, Italy and Spain and spanned both the acute and convalescent phases of COVID-19. The material from the prospective study consisted of cDNA or gDNA derived from T cells, B-cell-depleted T cells, or PBMCs. Subjects who had been exposed to COVID-19, were actively infected with it, or had recovered from it provided the deeply sampled blood TCRbeta repertoires that made up the dataset. The repertoires were released in a freely available public database meant as a resource for research on the immune response to SARS-CoV-2. The samples were drawn from two sources: the first 160 participants of the ongoing ImmuneRACE study, and approximately 1,300 subjects contributed by 6 global collaborators. Nearly every sample came with metadata listing a de-identified subject ID, COVID-19 status, age in years and sex. HLA class I and class II types, where available, came from metadata supplied by the sample provider rather than from assay-based typing. General conclusions and limits of the study: The quantity of clinical and demographic metadata differed by source and by participant and was supplied without curation.

The immunoSEQ Assay, a bias-controlled multiplex PCR, was used to amplify TCRbeta CDR3 regions from genomic DNA. Per the original workflow: The number of nucleated cells in each sample was estimated by amplification of reference gene primers within the assay. To quantify the absolute abundance of each unique TCRbeta CDR3 rearrangement, sequence reads were collapsed and filtered. For each sample, productive Simpson clonality was calculated as the square root of Simpson's diversity index across productive rearrangements. Drawn from immuneACCESS, this table holds only the in-frame rearrangements with V and J called that TCRdb kept. Clones are partly lost; checked studies trace under half to an unresolved V gene and leave the rest unexplained. The V and J calls and clone size were taken over from that table, and D and trimming were inferred from the DNA. Counted in this sample were 450,000 to 500,000 clones; roughly 87% of them appeared once. The leading ten clones occupy under 0.75% of the sample.

With regard to this clone: Its antigen is still unknown. No quality values exist for individual bases; no much larger clone is one base distant.

Participants in the prospective study were enrolled through a virtual design, were aged roughly 18 to 100 years, and lived in about two dozen United States geographic areas. In the prospective study, cohorts were assigned on the basis of participant-reported clinical history obtained from a screening survey and a study questionnaire. Recovered participants in ImmuneRACE Cohort 3 were defined as having two consecutive negative NP/OP PCR tests, clearance from a healthcare professional, or resolution of symptoms. In the prospective study, mobile phlebotomists collected whole blood, serum and a nasopharyngeal or oropharyngeal swab from each participant. Participants in the prospective study had the option to provide additional blood draws and questionnaires over a roughly 2-month period. Prospective study blood samples were shipped either frozen or at room temperature before DNA extraction. For this chain, trimming is 1 base at the V end and 6 bases at the J end, and the number of junction bases without a gene match is 12. Taken from cysteine to phenylalanine, the CDR3 has 16 residues. Of the read, only the CDR3 DNA is kept; its 48 bases are in frame from base 1. The germline V gene provides CDR1 SGHTA and CDR2 FQGNSA.

Specimen: PBMCs or T cells enriched from blood (not recorded which). The sequence was obtained from a young woman who had recovered from COVID-19. The chain couples TRBV7-2 to TRBJ2-7, and 7 junctional nucleotides match TRBD1. The CDR3 region: CASSLEPEGALGEQYF. In nucleotide form, the sequence is TGTGCCAGCAGCTTAGAGCCCGAGGGGGCTTTGGGCGAGCAGTACTTC.